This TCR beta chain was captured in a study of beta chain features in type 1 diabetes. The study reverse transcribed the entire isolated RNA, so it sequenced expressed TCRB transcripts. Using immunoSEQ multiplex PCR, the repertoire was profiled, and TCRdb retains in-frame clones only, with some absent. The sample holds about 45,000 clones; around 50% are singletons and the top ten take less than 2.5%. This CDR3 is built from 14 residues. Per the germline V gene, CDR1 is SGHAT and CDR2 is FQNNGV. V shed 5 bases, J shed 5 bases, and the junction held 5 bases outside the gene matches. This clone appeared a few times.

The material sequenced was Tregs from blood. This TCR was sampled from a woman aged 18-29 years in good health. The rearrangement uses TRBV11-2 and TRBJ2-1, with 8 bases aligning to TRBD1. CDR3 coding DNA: TGTGCCAGCAGCACGGACAGGGTCCACAATGAGCAGTTCTTC. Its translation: CASSTDRVHNEQFF.